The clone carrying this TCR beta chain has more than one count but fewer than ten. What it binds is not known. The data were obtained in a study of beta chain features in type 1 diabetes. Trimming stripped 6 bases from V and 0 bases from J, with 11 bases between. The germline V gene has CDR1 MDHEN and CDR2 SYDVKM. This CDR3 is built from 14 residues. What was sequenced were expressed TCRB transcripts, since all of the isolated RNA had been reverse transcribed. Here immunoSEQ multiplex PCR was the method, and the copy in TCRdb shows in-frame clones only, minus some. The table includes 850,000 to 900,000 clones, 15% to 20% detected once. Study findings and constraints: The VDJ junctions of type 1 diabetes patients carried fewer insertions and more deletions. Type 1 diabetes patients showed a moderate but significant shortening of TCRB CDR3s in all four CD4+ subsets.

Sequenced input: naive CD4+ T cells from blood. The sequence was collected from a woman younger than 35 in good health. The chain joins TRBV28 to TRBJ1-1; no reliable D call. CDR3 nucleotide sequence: TGTGCCAGCAGCCCTATATTCTTGAACACTGAAGCTTTCTTT. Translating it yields CASSPIFLNTEAFF.